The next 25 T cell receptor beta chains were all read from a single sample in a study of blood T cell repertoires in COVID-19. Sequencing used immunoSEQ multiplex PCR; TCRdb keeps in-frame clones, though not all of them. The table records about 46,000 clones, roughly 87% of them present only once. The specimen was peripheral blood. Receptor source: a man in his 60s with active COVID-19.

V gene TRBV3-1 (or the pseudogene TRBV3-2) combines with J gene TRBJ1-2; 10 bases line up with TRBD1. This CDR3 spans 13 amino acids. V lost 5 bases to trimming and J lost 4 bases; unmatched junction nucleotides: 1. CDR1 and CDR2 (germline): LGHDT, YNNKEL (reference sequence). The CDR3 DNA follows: TGTGCCAGCAGCGGGGACAGGGGCTATGGCTACACCTTC. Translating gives CASSGDRGYGYTF.

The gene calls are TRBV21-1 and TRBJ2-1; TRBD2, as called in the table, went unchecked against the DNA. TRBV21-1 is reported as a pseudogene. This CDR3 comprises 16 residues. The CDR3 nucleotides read TGTGCCAGCAGCAAAGGGACTAGCGGGCTCTACAATGAGCAGTTCTTC. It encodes CASSKGTSGLYNEQFF.

For the CDR3, the DNA is TGCAGTGCCGTTTCTGGGCACGAGCAGTACTTC. It yields the protein CSAVSGHEQYF. The chain has TRBV20-1 and TRBJ2-7; no firm D call. CDR1 DFQATT and CDR2 SNEGSKA come from the germline V gene (reference sequence). V was shortened by 6 bases and J by 5 bases, with 11 bases between the two germline ends. The CDR3 consists of 11 residues.

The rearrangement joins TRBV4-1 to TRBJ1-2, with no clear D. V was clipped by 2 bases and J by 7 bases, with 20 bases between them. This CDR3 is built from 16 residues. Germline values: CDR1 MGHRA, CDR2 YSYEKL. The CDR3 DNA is TGCGCCAGCAGCCAAAGAGCGGGAGAAGGGAAAGGTGGCTACACCTTC. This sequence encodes CASSQRAGEGKGGYTF.

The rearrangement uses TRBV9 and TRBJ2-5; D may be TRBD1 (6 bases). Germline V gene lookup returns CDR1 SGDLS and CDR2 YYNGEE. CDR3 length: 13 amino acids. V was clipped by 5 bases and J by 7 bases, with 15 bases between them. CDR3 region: CASRAGESGTQYF. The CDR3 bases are TGTGCCAGCAGAGCAGGGGAGTCGGGGACCCAGTACTTC.

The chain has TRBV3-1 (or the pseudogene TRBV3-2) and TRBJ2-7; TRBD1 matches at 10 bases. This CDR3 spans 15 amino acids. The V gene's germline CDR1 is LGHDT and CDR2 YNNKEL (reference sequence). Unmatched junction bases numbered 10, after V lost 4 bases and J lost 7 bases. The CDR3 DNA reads TGTGCCAGCAGCCCCCGGGACAGGGGTTATCGGGAGCAGTACTTC. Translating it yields CASSPRDRGYREQYF.

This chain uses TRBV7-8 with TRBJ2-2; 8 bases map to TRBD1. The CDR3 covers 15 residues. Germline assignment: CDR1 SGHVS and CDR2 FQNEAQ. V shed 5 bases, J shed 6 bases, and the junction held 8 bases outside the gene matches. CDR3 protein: CASSRQGTLAGELFF. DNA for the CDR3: TGTGCCAGCAGCCGACAGGGGACCTTAGCCGGGGAGCTGTTTTTT.

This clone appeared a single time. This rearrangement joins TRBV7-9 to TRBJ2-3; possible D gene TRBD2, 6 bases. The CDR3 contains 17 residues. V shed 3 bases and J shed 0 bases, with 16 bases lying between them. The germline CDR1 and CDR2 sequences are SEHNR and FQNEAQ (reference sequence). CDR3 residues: CASSFGGGRSSTDTQYF. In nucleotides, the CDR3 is TGTGCCAGCAGCTTTGGTGGAGGGAGGTCTAGCACAGATACGCAGTATTTT. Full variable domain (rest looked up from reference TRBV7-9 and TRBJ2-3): DTGVSQNPRHKITKRGQNVTFRCDPISEHNRLYWYRQTLGQGPEFLTYFQNEAQLEKSRLLSDRFSAERPKGSFSTLEIQRTEQGDSAMYLCASSFGGGRSSTDTQYFGPGTRLTVL.

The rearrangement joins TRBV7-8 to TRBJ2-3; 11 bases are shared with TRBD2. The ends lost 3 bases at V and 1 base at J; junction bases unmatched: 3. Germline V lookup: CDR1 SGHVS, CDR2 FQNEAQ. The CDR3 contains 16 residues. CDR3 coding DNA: TGTGCCAGCAGCTTGCCGGGACTAGCGGGCACAGATACGCAGTATTTT. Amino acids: CASSLPGLAGTDTQYF.

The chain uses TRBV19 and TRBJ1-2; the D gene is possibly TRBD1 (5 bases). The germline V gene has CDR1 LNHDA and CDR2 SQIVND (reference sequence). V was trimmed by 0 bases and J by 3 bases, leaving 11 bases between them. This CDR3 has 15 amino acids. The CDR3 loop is CASSIDRQGDYGYTF. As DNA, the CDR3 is TGTGCCAGTAGTATAGATCGTCAGGGCGACTATGGCTACACCTTC.

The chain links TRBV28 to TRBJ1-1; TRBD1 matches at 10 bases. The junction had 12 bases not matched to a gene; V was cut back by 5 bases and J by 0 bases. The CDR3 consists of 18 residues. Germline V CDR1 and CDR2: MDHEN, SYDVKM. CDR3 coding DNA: TGTGCCAGCAGTCGGGCGGGGGACAGGGGTTTTATGAACACTGAAGCTTTCTTT. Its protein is CASSRAGDRGFMNTEAFF.

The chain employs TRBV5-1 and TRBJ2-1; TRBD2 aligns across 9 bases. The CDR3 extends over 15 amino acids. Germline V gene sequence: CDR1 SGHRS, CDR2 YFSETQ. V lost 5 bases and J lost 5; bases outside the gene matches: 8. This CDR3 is CASRRGPSGNNEQFF. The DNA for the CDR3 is TGCGCCAGCAGACGGGGCCCTAGCGGGAACAATGAGCAGTTCTTC.

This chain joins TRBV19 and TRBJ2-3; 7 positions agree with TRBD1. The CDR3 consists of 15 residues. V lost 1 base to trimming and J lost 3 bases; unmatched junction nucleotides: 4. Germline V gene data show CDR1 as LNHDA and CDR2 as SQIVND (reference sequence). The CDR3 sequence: CASSIGDRVTDTQYF. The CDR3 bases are TGTGCCAGTAGTATAGGGGACAGAGTAACAGATACGCAGTATTTT.

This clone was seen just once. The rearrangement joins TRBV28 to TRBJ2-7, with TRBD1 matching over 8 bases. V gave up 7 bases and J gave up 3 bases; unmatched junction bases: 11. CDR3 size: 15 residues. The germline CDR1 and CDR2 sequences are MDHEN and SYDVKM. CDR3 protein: CASKRQGPRRYEQYF. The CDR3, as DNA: TGTGCCAGCAAACGACAGGGGCCCAGGCGCTACGAGCAGTACTTC.

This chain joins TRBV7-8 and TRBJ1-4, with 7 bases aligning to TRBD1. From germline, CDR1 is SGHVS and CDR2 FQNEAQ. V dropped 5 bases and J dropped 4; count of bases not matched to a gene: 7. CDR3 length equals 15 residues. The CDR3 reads CASSPQTGFNEKLFF. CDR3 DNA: TGTGCCAGCAGCCCGCAGACAGGGTTTAATGAAAAACTGTTTTTT.

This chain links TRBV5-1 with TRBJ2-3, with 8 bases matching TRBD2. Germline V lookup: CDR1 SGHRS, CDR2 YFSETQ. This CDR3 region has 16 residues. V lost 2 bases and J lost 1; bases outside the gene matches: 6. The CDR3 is CASSFTLSGGTDTQYF. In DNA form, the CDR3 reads TGCGCCAGCAGCTTTACCCTTAGCGGGGGCACAGATACGCAGTATTTT.

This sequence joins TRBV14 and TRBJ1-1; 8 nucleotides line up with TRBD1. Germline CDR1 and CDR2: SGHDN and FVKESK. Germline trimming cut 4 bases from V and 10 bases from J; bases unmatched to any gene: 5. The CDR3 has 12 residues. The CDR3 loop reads CASSPLGTGAFF. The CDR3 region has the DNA TGTGCCAGCAGCCCGCTGGGGACAGGAGCTTTCTTT.

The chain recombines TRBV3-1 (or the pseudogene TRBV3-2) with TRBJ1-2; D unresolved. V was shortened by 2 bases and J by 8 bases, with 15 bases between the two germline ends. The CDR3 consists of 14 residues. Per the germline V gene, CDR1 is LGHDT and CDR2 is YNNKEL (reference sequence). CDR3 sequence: CASSQLLSPSGYTF. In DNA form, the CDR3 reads TGTGCCAGCAGCCAACTATTAAGCCCTTCCGGCTACACCTTC.

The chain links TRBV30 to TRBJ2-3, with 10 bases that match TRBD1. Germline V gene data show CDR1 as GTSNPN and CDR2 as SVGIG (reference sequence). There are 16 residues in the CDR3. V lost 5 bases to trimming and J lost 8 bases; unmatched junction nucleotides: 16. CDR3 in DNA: TGTGCCTGGGGTACTGGGACAGGGGAACAGATTGGTACGCAGTATTTT. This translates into CAWGTGTGEQIGTQYF.

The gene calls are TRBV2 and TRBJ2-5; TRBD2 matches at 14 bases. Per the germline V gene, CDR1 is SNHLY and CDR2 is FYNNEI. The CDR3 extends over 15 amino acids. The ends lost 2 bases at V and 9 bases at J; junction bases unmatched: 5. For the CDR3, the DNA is TGTGCCAGCAGTGAAAAGGGACTAGCGGGAGCAGCCCAGTACTTC. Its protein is CASSEKGLAGAAQYF.

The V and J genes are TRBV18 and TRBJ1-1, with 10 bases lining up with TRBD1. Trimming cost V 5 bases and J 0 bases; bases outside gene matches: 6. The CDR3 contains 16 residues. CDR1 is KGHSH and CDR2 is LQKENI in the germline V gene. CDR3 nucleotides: TGTGCCAGCTCAGCGGGACAGGGGAGCCTGAACACTGAAGCTTTCTTT. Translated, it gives CASSAGQGSLNTEAFF.

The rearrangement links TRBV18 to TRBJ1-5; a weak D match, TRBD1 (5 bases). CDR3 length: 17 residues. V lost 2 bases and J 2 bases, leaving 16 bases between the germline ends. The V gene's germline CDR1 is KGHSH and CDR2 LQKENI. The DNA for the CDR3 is TGTGCCAGCTCACCAAGAGGAAGGGGCGGTGGCAATCAGCCCCAGCATTTT. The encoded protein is CASSPRGRGGGNQPQHF.

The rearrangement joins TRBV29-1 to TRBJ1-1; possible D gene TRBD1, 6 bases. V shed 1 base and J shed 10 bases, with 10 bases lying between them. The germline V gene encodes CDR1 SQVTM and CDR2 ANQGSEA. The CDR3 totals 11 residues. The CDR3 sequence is CSVEGGLGAFF. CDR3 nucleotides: TGCAGCGTTGAAGGGGGGCTGGGAGCTTTCTTT.

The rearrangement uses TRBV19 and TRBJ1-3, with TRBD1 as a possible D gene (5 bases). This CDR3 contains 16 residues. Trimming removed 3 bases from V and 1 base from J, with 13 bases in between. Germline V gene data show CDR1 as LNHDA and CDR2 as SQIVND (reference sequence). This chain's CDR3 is CASSIVLTASGNTIYF. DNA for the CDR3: TGTGCCAGTAGTATTGTCTTGACAGCATCTGGAAACACCATATATTTT.

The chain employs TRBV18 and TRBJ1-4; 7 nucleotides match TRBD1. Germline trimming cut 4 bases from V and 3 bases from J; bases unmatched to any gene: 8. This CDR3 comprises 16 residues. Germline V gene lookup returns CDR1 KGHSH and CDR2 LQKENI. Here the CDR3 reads CASSLRSTGPNEKLFF. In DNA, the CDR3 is TGTGCCAGCTCACTTCGTTCGACAGGGCCTAATGAAAAACTGTTTTTT.